These T cell receptor beta chains were read from a single sample in a study of cytomegalovirus exposure and HLA in healthy donors. Assay used: immunoSEQ multiplex PCR; TCRdb lists only in-frame clones, some missing. This table holds about 150,000 clones, roughly 83% found once. Sequencing was done on a sample of PBMCs. The receptors were gathered from a human donor in good health. Both conserved end residues are part of each CDR3. The order of the fields is CDR3 length, J gene, V gene, clone size, D gene, CDR3 DNA, CDR3 protein. A D gene is named only where the DNA matches it firmly. Clone size appears in some rows only: once, few, many, or a class for an expanded clone.

CDR3 length: 15; J gene: TRBJ2-5; V gene: TRBV7-6; clone size: .; D gene: .; CDR3 DNA: TGTGCCAGCAGCCAAAGAATGGGGCTAGCGGAGACCCAGTACTTC; CDR3 protein: CASSQRMGLAETQYF
CDR3 length: 16; J gene: TRBJ2-1; V gene: TRBV7-3; clone size: .; D gene: .; CDR3 DNA: TGTGCCAGCAGCTTAAGGGAGGGGGGGTACTACAATGAGCAGTTCTTC; CDR3 protein: CASSLREGGYYNEQFF
CDR3 length: 12; J gene: TRBJ1-2; V gene: TRBV28; clone size: .; D gene: TRBD1; CDR3 DNA: TGTGCAAACAGGGGGCCTACCTATGGCTACACCTTC; CDR3 protein: CANRGPTYGYTF
CDR3 length: 14; J gene: TRBJ2-1; V gene: TRBV7-2; clone size: .; D gene: TRBD2; CDR3 DNA: TGTGCCAGCAGTCGGTATAGCGGGACCCATGAGCAGTTCTTC; CDR3 protein: CASSRYSGTHEQFF
CDR3 length: 15; J gene: TRBJ2-5; V gene: TRBV30; clone size: .; D gene: TRBD2; CDR3 DNA: TGTGCCTGGAGTGGGCTAGCGGGGGGGACGGAGACCCAGTACTTC; CDR3 protein: CAWSGLAGGTETQYF
CDR3 length: 13; J gene: TRBJ2-1; V gene: TRBV2; clone size: .; D gene: .; CDR3 DNA: TGTGCCGGGGGCTTCCAACCAGCGAATGAGCAGTTCTTC; CDR3 protein: CAGGFQPANEQFF
CDR3 length: 15; J gene: TRBJ2-7; V gene: TRBV30; clone size: .; D gene: .; CDR3 DNA: TGTGCCTGGAGTATCGGAGTTCTTAGCACCTACGAGCAGTACTTC; CDR3 protein: CAWSIGVLSTYEQYF
CDR3 length: 15; J gene: TRBJ2-5; V gene: TRBV6-5; clone size: .; D gene: TRBD2; CDR3 DNA: TGTGCCAGCACTCGGACTAGCGGGAGGACAGAGACCCAGTACTTC; CDR3 protein: CASTRTSGRTETQYF
CDR3 length: 17; J gene: TRBJ2-1; V gene: TRBV18; clone size: few; D gene: .; CDR3 DNA: TGTGCCAGCTCACCAGCCACAGGTCGAGGGAGGCTCAATGAGCAGTTCTTC; CDR3 protein: CASSPATGRGRLNEQFF
CDR3 length: 21; J gene: TRBJ2-1; V gene: TRBV28; clone size: .; D gene: TRBD2; CDR3 DNA: TGTGCCAGCAGTTTTCCCATCCGGGTTACCCAGGGACTAGCGGGGGGGGTGGAGCAGTTCTTC; CDR3 protein: CASSFPIRVTQGLAGGVEQFF
CDR3 length: 14; J gene: TRBJ1-2; V gene: TRBV7-9; clone size: .; D gene: .; CDR3 DNA: TGTGCCAGCAGCTTACTCGGGAACACCTATGGCTACACCTTC; CDR3 protein: CASSLLGNTYGYTF
CDR3 length: 18; J gene: TRBJ2-7; V gene: TRBV7-6; clone size: .; D gene: TRBD1; CDR3 DNA: TGTGCCAGCAGCTTAAAAATGCCCAAGACAGGGGGCTCCTACGAGCAGTACTTC; CDR3 protein: CASSLKMPKTGGSYEQYF
CDR3 length: 13; J gene: TRBJ1-1; V gene: TRBV7-6; clone size: .; D gene: .; CDR3 DNA: TGTGCCAGCAGCTTAGGTGGGGAGACTGAAGCTTTCTTT; CDR3 protein: CASSLGGETEAFF
CDR3 length: 16; J gene: TRBJ2-3; V gene: TRBV6-5; clone size: once; D gene: TRBD2; CDR3 DNA: TGTGCCAGCAGTTACTCCGGGACTAGCGGGGGGTATACGCAGTATTTT; CDR3 protein: CASSYSGTSGGYTQYF
CDR3 length: 14; J gene: TRBJ1-1; V gene: TRBV6-5; clone size: few; D gene: TRBD1; CDR3 DNA: TGTGCCAGCAGCCCTAGGACAGGGTCCACTGAAGCTTTCTTT; CDR3 protein: CASSPRTGSTEAFF
CDR3 length: 15; J gene: TRBJ2-3; V gene: TRBV7-9; clone size: .; D gene: TRBD2; CDR3 DNA: TGTGCCAGCAGCTCTTTAGCGGGGAGCACAGATACGCAGTATTTT; CDR3 protein: CASSSLAGSTDTQYF